One and the same sample provided the 19 T cell receptor beta chains below, sequenced in a study of blood T cell repertoires in COVID-19. Clones were read by immunoSEQ multiplex PCR, and TCRdb kept only the in-frame ones, dropping some. The sample shows 150,000 to 200,000 clones, over 80% of them seen only once. The sample consisted of peripheral blood. The receptor source for this set is a woman between 70 and 85 years old with acute or convalescent COVID-19.

The rearrangement joins TRBV27 to TRBJ2-5; 9 bases are shared with TRBD1. CDR1 is MNHEY, CDR2 SMNVEV, per germline (reference sequence). V shed 5 bases and J 1 base; nucleotides not matched to a gene: 5. The CDR3 consists of 15 residues. For the CDR3, the DNA is TGTGCCAGCAGTCTCAGGACAGGGGCCCAAGAGACCCAGTACTTC. Translating it yields CASSLRTGAQETQYF.

The chain recombines TRBV2 with TRBJ2-1; D is ambiguous. V lost 3 bases and J 7 bases, leaving 13 bases between the germline ends. CDR3 size: 14 residues. From germline, CDR1 is SNHLY and CDR2 FYNNEI. CDR3 protein: CASSESPKRNEQFF. The CDR3 DNA is TGTGCCAGCAGTGAGTCCCCCAAGAGAAATGAGCAGTTCTTC.

The chain employs TRBV27 and TRBJ2-3; no reliable D call. This CDR3 has 13 residues. Per the germline V gene, CDR1 is MNHEY and CDR2 is SMNVEV (reference sequence). The V gene lost 5 bases and the J gene lost 6 bases, with 12 bases spanning the gap. CDR3 DNA: TGTGCCAGCAGTCCGCACATGAGGGATACGCAGTATTTT. The encoded protein is CASSPHMRDTQYF.

The rearrangement joins TRBV19 to TRBJ2-3; possibly TRBD1 for D (6 bases). V shed 3 bases and J shed 9 bases, with 13 bases lying between them. Germline V gene lookup returns CDR1 LNHDA and CDR2 SQIVND (reference sequence). The CDR3 length is 13 residues. The CDR3 reads CASSIKEGGTQYF. DNA of the CDR3: TGTGCCAGTAGTATTAAGGAAGGGGGAACGCAGTATTTT.

This rearrangement joins TRBV5-5 to TRBJ1-2; the match to TRBD1 covers 11 bases. Germline V lookup: CDR1 SGHKS, CDR2 YYEKEE (reference sequence). The CDR3 totals 16 residues. After removal of 4 bases from V and 2 bases from J, the junction contained 7 bases not matched to a gene. CDR3 DNA: TGTGCCAGCAGCCCGGGACAGGGGGTGCGGAACTATGGCTACACCTTC. Protein: CASSPGQGVRNYGYTF.

The chain has TRBV18 and TRBJ1-5; 7 bases match TRBD1. Looked up from germline, CDR1 is KGHSH and CDR2 is LQKENI. This CDR3 has 15 residues. With V trimmed by 1 base and J by 3 bases, 3 bases remained unmatched. The DNA for the CDR3 is TGTGCCAGCTCACCACGGGACAGTTCCAATCAGCCCCAGCATTTT. This sequence encodes CASSPRDSSNQPQHF.

The chain has TRBV2 and TRBJ2-1; 8 nucleotides match TRBD2. CDR3 length: 14 amino acids. V was clipped by 10 bases and J by 0 bases; unmatched bases: 5. Germline CDR1 reads SNHLY; CDR2 reads FYNNEI. The CDR3 DNA reads as TGTGCCATTGAGCGGGGGAGCTCCTACAATGAGCAGTTCTTC. Protein sequence: CAIERGSSYNEQFF.

This sequence joins TRBV5-1 and TRBJ2-1, with TRBD2 identical over 11 bases. Looked up from germline, CDR1 is SGHRS and CDR2 is YFSETQ. J gave up 10 bases and V 0 bases, and 9 bases lay outside the gene matches. The length of the CDR3 is 16 residues. CDR3 in amino acids: CASSLVSGLAGGEQFF. The CDR3 bases are TGCGCCAGCAGCTTGGTGTCCGGGTTAGCGGGAGGGGAGCAGTTCTTC. The variable domain in full, with the rest retrieved from reference TRBV5-1 and TRBJ2-1, is KAGVTQTPRYLIKTRGQQVTLSCSPISGHRSVSWYQQTPGQGLQFLFEYFSETQRNKGNFPGRFSGRQFSNSRSEMNVSTLELGDSALYLCASSLVSGLAGGEQFFGPGTRLTVL.

The CDR3 here is CASRLTGSLDGYTF. CDR3 DNA sequence: TGTGCCAGCAGATTAACAGGTTCCCTTGACGGCTACACCTTC. The genes are TRBV7-2 and TRBJ1-2; the D gene is possibly TRBD1 (5 bases). V was clipped by 6 bases and J by 8 bases, with 19 bases between them. The CDR3 loop spans 14 amino acids. Germline CDR1 SGHTA, CDR2 FQGNSA.

The chain employs TRBV24-1 and TRBJ2-1, with 12 positions matching TRBD2. Unmatched junction bases numbered 6, after V lost 4 bases and J lost 9 bases. CDR1 is KGHDR, CDR2 SFDVKD, per germline. This CDR3 spans 15 amino acids. The CDR3 DNA is TGTGCCACCAGTGACACGGGACTAGCGGGCACTGAGCAGTTCTTC. Its protein product is CATSDTGLAGTEQFF.

DNA for the CDR3: TGTGCCTGGAGTGTAGGGGGGGGGAGCTATGGCTACACCTTC. Residues: CAWSVGGGSYGYTF. The chain uses TRBV30 and TRBJ1-2; a weak D match, TRBD1 (6 bases). The CDR3 extends over 14 amino acids. The ends were cut back, 0 bases at V and 4 bases at J, with 12 bases in the middle. The germline CDR1 and CDR2 sequences are GTSNPN and SVGIG (reference sequence).

This chain uses TRBV5-6 with TRBJ2-6, with D possibly TRBD1 on 7 matching bases. With 0 bases removed from V and 4 bases from J, the gap between germline ends came to 11 bases. Germline CDR1 reads SGHDT; CDR2 reads YYEEEE. This CDR3 contains 16 residues. The CDR3 loop is CASSLAGGSGANVLTF. The CDR3 DNA reads as TGTGCCAGCAGCTTGGCAGGGGGGTCAGGGGCCAACGTCCTGACTTTC.

In DNA form, the CDR3 reads TGTGCCAGCCGGGGACCAGGGGCCATAAGGTCGCCGCAGTATTTT. The encoded protein is CASRGPGAIRSPQYF. This chain links TRBV2 with TRBJ2-3; D is perhaps TRBD1 (6 bases). Germline loops: CDR1 SNHLY, CDR2 FYNNEI. The CDR3 is 15 amino acids. V was shortened by 8 bases and J by 10 bases, with 25 bases between the two germline ends.

The DNA of the CDR3 is TGTGCCAGCAGCTTACGGACAGGGAACTATGGCTACACCTTC. It specifies CASSLRTGNYGYTF. J is TRBJ1-2 and V is TRBV28, with TRBD1 matching 8 bases. V lost 6 bases, J lost 2 bases, and 5 bases stayed unmatched. CDR1 is MDHEN and CDR2 is SYDVKM in the germline V gene. The CDR3 sequence is 14 residues long.

The chain uses TRBV2 and TRBJ2-5, with TRBD2 as a possible D gene (6 bases). This CDR3 has 13 residues. The germline gives CDR1 SNHLY, CDR2 FYNNEI. The V and J ends lost 5 bases and 5 bases respectively, with 12 bases between them. This CDR3 reads CASSTGRDETQYF. The CDR3, as DNA: TGTGCCAGCAGTACCGGGAGAGACGAGACCCAGTACTTC.

This clone was seen only a few times. Other DNA sequences of this sample code for an identical CDR3. The gene calls are TRBV6-5 and TRBJ1-4; tentative D call: TRBD1 (6 bases). Between the trimmed V and J ends, which lost 3 bases and 6 bases, there was a span of 11 bases. Germline V gives CDR1 MNHEY, CDR2 SVGAGI. CDR3 length: 14 residues. CDR3 amino acids: CASSYSGGDEKLFF. CDR3 bases: TGTGCCAGCAGTTATTCGGGGGGCGATGAAAAACTGTTTTTT.

The CDR3 DNA reads TGTGCCAGCAGCGCTAGCGGTCCCGGGGAGCTGTTTTTT. Protein: CASSASGPGELFF. The chain is built from TRBV9 and TRBJ2-2; 7 bases match TRBD2. Per the germline V gene, CDR1 is SGDLS and CDR2 is YYNGEE. V dropped 3 bases and J dropped 6; count of bases not matched to a gene: 2. The CDR3 spans 13 residues.

The chain combines TRBV7-8 with TRBJ2-2, with 7 bases matching TRBD1. The V segment lost 2 bases and the J segment 5 bases; nucleotides outside the gene matches: 5. Germline V gene lookup returns CDR1 SGHVS and CDR2 FQNEAQ. The CDR3 runs to 15 residues. The DNA of the CDR3 is TGTGCCAGCAGCTTAAGACAGGGAATGACCGGGGAGCTGTTTTTT. The encoded protein is CASSLRQGMTGELFF. Complete variable domain (other parts from reference TRBV7-8 and TRBJ2-2): GAGVSQSPRYKVAKRGQDVALRCDPISGHVSLFWYQQALGQGPEFLTYFQNEAQLDKSGLPSDRFFAERPEGSVSTLKIQRTQQEDSAVYLCASSLRQGMTGELFFGEGSRLTVL.

The chain couples TRBV7-2 to TRBJ2-7; possible D gene TRBD2, 5 bases. CDR3 length: 14 amino acids. Germline loops: CDR1 SGHTA, CDR2 FQGNSA. V was trimmed by 3 bases and J by 0 bases, leaving 9 bases between them. The CDR3 coding sequence is TGTGCCAGCAGCTTTGCGGGTAGCTCCTACGAGCAGTACTTC. Translation: CASSFAGSSYEQYF. Filled out from reference TRBV7-2 and TRBJ2-7, the complete variable domain reads GAGVSQSPSNKVTEKGKDVELRCDPISGHTALYWYRQSLGQGLEFLIYFQGNSAPDKSGLPSDRFSAERTGGSVSTLTIQRTQQEDSAVYLCASSFAGSSYEQYFGPGTRLTVT.